The next 30 T cell receptor beta chains were all read from a single sample in a study of T cell responses to AZD1222 COVID-19 vaccine. Profiling relied on immunoSEQ multiplex PCR, and the TCRdb table lists in-frame clones only, not all of them. The sample has roughly 70,000 clones, about nine tenths seen once; the top ten hold about 5.7%. The sample in question was peripheral blood, obtained 28 days after the second dose of the MenACWY control vaccine. The receptors were sampled from an adult who received the MenACWY meningococcal vaccine as a control.

This rearrangement joins TRBV7-3 to TRBJ2-1; 10 nucleotides match TRBD2. This CDR3 comprises 16 residues. Germline loops: CDR1 SGHTA, CDR2 FQGTGA. V lost 2 bases to trimming and J lost 6 bases; unmatched junction nucleotides: 7. The CDR3 loop reads CASSLDGSGRFNEQFF. Here the CDR3 DNA reads TGTGCCAGCAGCTTAGACGGTAGCGGGAGGTTCAATGAGCAGTTCTTC. The whole variable domain, remainder taken from reference TRBV7-3 and TRBJ2-1, is GAGVSQTPSNKVTEKGKYVELRCDPISGHTALYWYRQSLGQGPEFLIYFQGTGAADDSGLPNDRFFAVRPEGSVSTLKIQRTERGDSAVYLCASSLDGSGRFNEQFFGPGTRLTVL.

The rearrangement links TRBV19 to TRBJ1-2; unclear D gene. The germline gives CDR1 LNHDA, CDR2 SQIVND (reference sequence). The CDR3 has 14 residues. V was pared by 7 bases and J by 2 bases, with 14 bases between. The CDR3 protein is CASIPRVANYGYTF. CDR3 nucleotide sequence: TGTGCCAGTATACCTCGGGTGGCGAACTATGGCTACACCTTC.

V gene TRBV28 combines with J gene TRBJ1-1; weak D call: TRBD1 (5 bases). V was trimmed by 2 bases and J by 7 bases, leaving 8 bases between them. Germline CDR1 MDHEN, CDR2 SYDVKM. This CDR3 has 12 residues. CDR3 coding DNA: TGTGCCAGCAGTTTACAGCAGGGTGAAGCTTTCTTT. Residues: CASSLQQGEAFF.

The chain uses TRBV30 and TRBJ1-4, with D maybe TRBD1 (6 bases). Germline CDR1 GTSNPN, CDR2 SVGIG (reference sequence). V gave up 0 bases and J gave up 5 bases, with 22 bases separating them. The CDR3 totals 18 residues. The CDR3, as DNA: TGTGCCTGGAGTGTAGGGGGTCCTCTCCCCAAGCCCAATGAAAAACTGTTTTTT. Its translation: CAWSVGGPLPKPNEKLFF.

This clone appeared a few times. The chain links TRBV7-2 to TRBJ2-5, with 7 bases identical to TRBD1. Germline-derived CDR1 and CDR2 are SGHTA and FQGNSA. There are 14 residues in the CDR3. Unmatched junction bases numbered 8, after V lost 1 base and J lost 9 bases. The CDR3 DNA sequence: TGTGCCAGCAGCTTAGGGGACAGCTTTTCGGCCCAGTACTTC. Residues: CASSLGDSFSAQYF.

CDR3 in DNA: TGCGCCAGCAGCTTGGGTACCACGGGGCTTGGAGGAGCTTTCTTT. It yields the protein CASSLGTTGLGGAFF. The chain uses TRBV5-1 and TRBJ1-1, with D possibly matching TRBD1 (5 bases). Germline CDR1 and CDR2: SGHRS and YFSETQ. The CDR3 spans 15 residues. V lost 0 bases and J lost 10, with 19 bases in between.

In regard to this clone: At one of its ends the junction is not consistent with the germline gene, which may arise from a read error. The genes are TRBV9 and TRBJ1-2; D remains unclear. The germline gives CDR1 SGDLS, CDR2 YYNGEE. This CDR3 spans 11 amino acids. The CDR3 loop reads CASTLVGGPIF. The CDR3 DNA sequence: TGTGCCAGCACCTTAGTGGGAGGGCCGATCTTC. Variable domain in full (rest from reference TRBV9 and TRBJ1-2): DSGVTQTPKHLITATGQRVTLRCSPRSGDLSVYWYQQSLDQGLQFLIQYYNGEERAKGNILERFSAQQFPDLHSELNLSSLELGDSALYFCASTLVGGPIFGSGTRLTVV.

The chain has TRBV27 and TRBJ2-5; possible D gene TRBD2, 5 bases. V lost 5 bases and J 3 bases, leaving 16 bases between the germline ends. This CDR3 is built from 15 residues. Germline lookup yields CDR1 MNHEY and CDR2 SMNVEV (reference sequence). The CDR3 DNA reads TGTGCCAGCAGTGAGGGCCCAGTTACGGAAGAGACCCAGTACTTC. It encodes CASSEGPVTEETQYF.

Only one count was recorded for this clone. The chain recombines TRBV19 with TRBJ1-5; D is unclear. Looked up from germline, CDR1 is LNHDA and CDR2 is SQIVND (reference sequence). Trimming stripped 2 bases from V and 3 bases from J, with 11 bases between. The CDR3 totals 15 residues. The CDR3 loop reads CASSIYFGNNQPQHF. The CDR3 nucleotides are TGTGCCAGTAGTATATATTTCGGGAACAATCAGCCCCAGCATTTT.

V gene TRBV27 combines with J gene TRBJ1-1; tentative D call: TRBD1 (6 bases). Per the germline V gene, CDR1 is MNHEY and CDR2 is SMNVEV (reference sequence). The CDR3 consists of 14 residues. Trimming pared 8 bases from V and 0 bases from J, leaving 13 bases between. This chain's CDR3 is CASEGVPMNTEAFF. The CDR3 DNA is TGTGCCAGCGAGGGGGTTCCAATGAACACTGAAGCTTTCTTT.

This clone is a singleton in its sample. CDR3 amino acids: CASSFGRGDGGYNSPLHF. The CDR3 bases are TGTGCCAGCAGTTTTGGGCGAGGGGACGGGGGTTATAATTCACCCCTCCACTTT. J is TRBJ1-6 and V is TRBV27; TRBD1 is a possible D gene (5 bases). V lost 3 bases and J 4 bases, leaving 19 bases between the germline ends. The CDR3 extends over 18 amino acids. Germline CDR1 MNHEY, CDR2 SMNVEV (reference sequence).

The genes are TRBV30 and TRBJ2-7, with 9 bases identical to TRBD2. Germline-derived CDR1 and CDR2 are GTSNPN and SVGIG (reference sequence). After removal of 5 bases from V and 6 bases from J, the junction contained 8 bases not matched to a gene. CDR3 length: 13 residues. CDR3 coding DNA: TGTGCCTGGGGCGCAGCGGGGGGCGTCGAGCAGTACTTC. As protein: CAWGAAGGVEQYF.

This clone has only one observation. The rearrangement links TRBV4-1 to TRBJ2-1; TRBD2 agrees at 7 bases. V shed 6 bases and J 6 bases; nucleotides not matched to a gene: 8. The V gene's germline CDR1 is MGHRA and CDR2 YSYEKL. The CDR3 covers 14 residues. CDR3 residues: CASRPTSASNEQFF. CDR3 DNA sequence: TGCGCCAGCAGGCCCACTAGCGCGTCCAATGAGCAGTTCTTC.

There are a few counts of this clone. The chain links TRBV6-2 or TRBV6-3 to TRBJ1-5, with a tentative D call TRBD1 (6 bases). V was cut by 5 bases and J by 5 bases, with 10 bases left in between. The CDR3 loop spans 13 amino acids. Germline values: CDR1 MNHEY, CDR2 SVGEGT. In DNA form, the CDR3 reads TGTGCCAGCAGTGAGGGGGTCTATCAGCCCCAGCATTTT. Protein: CASSEGVYQPQHF.

The chain combines TRBV21-1 with TRBJ1-2. TRBV21-1 counts as a pseudogene. CDR3 length: 15 residues. The CDR3 is CASSILGQYPYGYTF. The CDR3 coding sequence is TGTGCCAGCAGCATCCTCGGGCAGTATCCCTATGGCTACACCTTC.

V is TRBV5-1 and J is TRBJ1-1; no clear D. This CDR3 comprises 14 residues. Looked up from germline, CDR1 is SGHRS and CDR2 is YFSETQ. V was shortened by 5 bases and J by 2 bases, with 13 bases between the two germline ends. The chain's CDR3 is CASRGSWGNTEAFF. DNA of the CDR3: TGCGCCAGCAGAGGCTCTTGGGGAAACACTGAAGCTTTCTTT.

J is TRBJ1-2 and V is TRBV12-3 or TRBV12-4, with a tentative D call TRBD1 (6 bases). V dropped 8 bases and J dropped 4 bases, with 14 bases sitting between them. This CDR3 has 13 amino acids. The CDR3 region is CASSEGQSYGYTF. The CDR3 bases are TGTGCCAGCTCGGAAGGACAGAGCTATGGCTACACCTTC.

The chain is built from TRBV7-9 and TRBJ1-1; no clear D gene. Germline CDR1 and CDR2: SEHNR and FQNEAQ (reference sequence). This CDR3 has 15 residues. V lost 1 base to trimming and J lost 0 bases, with 9 bases between them. The CDR3 protein is CASSLVRLLNTEAFF. In nucleotides, the CDR3 is TGTGCCAGCAGCTTAGTTCGCCTTTTGAACACTGAAGCTTTCTTT.

This clone occurred once. V gene TRBV6-5 combines with J gene TRBJ1-1; 8 positions agree with TRBD1. After removal of 7 bases from V and 2 bases from J, the junction contained 6 bases not matched to a gene. The CDR3 contains 14 residues. Germline V gene sequence: CDR1 MNHEY, CDR2 SVGAGI. The CDR3 coding sequence is TGTGCCAGCATACTCAGGGGGCGTAACACTGAAGCTTTCTTT. It codes for CASILRGRNTEAFF.

J is TRBJ1-1 and V is TRBV6-5; perhaps TRBD1 as D (5 bases). CDR3 size: 14 residues. Trimming shortened V by 7 bases and J by 4 bases, and 16 bases separated the two germline ends. Germline loops: CDR1 MNHEY, CDR2 SVGAGI. CDR3 DNA sequence: TGTGCCAGCAAACCTCAGGGCTTGGGCACTGAAGCTTTCTTT. It specifies CASKPQGLGTEAFF.

Only a few counts were recorded for this clone. The chain carries TRBV12-3 or TRBV12-4 and TRBJ1-1, with D maybe TRBD1 (6 bases). V dropped 6 bases and J dropped 3 bases, with 11 bases sitting between them. The CDR3 runs to 13 residues. The CDR3 here is CASRRQDYTEAFF. DNA for the CDR3: TGTGCCAGCAGACGACAGGATTACACTGAAGCTTTCTTT.

This sequence joins TRBV11-2 and TRBJ1-4; weak D call: TRBD1 (6 bases). CDR3 length: 15 amino acids. CDR1 is SGHAT and CDR2 is FQNNGV in the germline V gene. Trimming removed 6 bases from V and 5 bases from J, with 16 bases in between. The CDR3 nucleotides are TGTGCCAGCAGAAGACAGGCCGCCCGAAATGAAAAACTGTTTTTT. Amino acid sequence: CASRRQAARNEKLFF.

CDR3 loop: CATTVGGTYEQYF. CDR3 nucleotide sequence: TGTGCCACCACGGTCGGGGGCACCTACGAGCAGTACTTC. The V call is TRBV6-1, the J call TRBJ2-7; D possibly matches TRBD1 or TRBD2 (6 bases each). The CDR3 is made up of 13 amino acids. V was trimmed by 10 bases and J by 2 bases, leaving 15 bases between them. Germline CDR1 and CDR2: MNHNS and SASEGT.

The V call is TRBV9, the J call TRBJ2-7; 7 bases agree with TRBD2. This CDR3 is built from 14 residues. CDR1 SGDLS and CDR2 YYNGEE come from the germline V gene. Unmatched junction bases numbered 3, after V lost 0 bases and J lost 3 bases. The CDR3 reads CASSVGEGGYEQYF. CDR3 sequence (DNA): TGTGCCAGCAGCGTAGGGGAGGGAGGCTACGAGCAGTACTTC.

This clone was detected once. The chain carries TRBV5-1 and TRBJ2-7; 7 bases fit TRBD2. Germline V gene lookup returns CDR1 SGHRS and CDR2 YFSETQ. With 7 bases clipped from V and 6 bases from J, the junction kept 16 bases outside the gene matches. CDR3 length: 15 amino acids. For the CDR3, the DNA is TGCGCCAGCGGACCCCAAGGGAGCGGGATTATCGAGCAGTACTTC. This sequence encodes CASGPQGSGIIEQYF.

This chain uses TRBV4-1 with TRBJ1-2; D might be TRBD1 (6 bases). Per germline, CDR1 MGHRA and CDR2 YSYEKL. V dropped 0 bases and J dropped 4 bases, with 9 bases sitting between them. The CDR3 has 14 residues. CDR3 region: CASSQDRGFYGYTF. CDR3 DNA: TGCGCCAGCAGCCAAGACAGGGGCTTCTATGGCTACACCTTC.

This clone was seen just once. The chain is built from TRBV5-4 and TRBJ1-2; D is unclear. This CDR3 is 14 amino acids long. Germline V gene sequence: CDR1 SGHNT, CDR2 YYREEE (reference sequence). The V and J ends lost 4 bases and 2 bases respectively, with 12 bases between them. Here the CDR3 DNA reads TGTGCCAGCAGCCGCGTAGGTGAGAACTATGGCTACACCTTC. Translated: CASSRVGENYGYTF. The full variable domain, in which reference TRBV5-4 and TRBJ1-2 provide the parts outside the CDR3, is ETGVTQSPTHLIKTRGQQVTLRCSSQSGHNTVSWYQQALGQGPQFIFQYYREEENGRGNFPPRFSGLQFPNYSSELNVNALELDDSALYLCASSRVGENYGYTFGSGTRLTVV.

The V call is TRBV28, the J call TRBJ2-1, with D hard to call. Trimming took off 3 bases at V and 6 bases at J, with 15 bases between the two ends. The length of the CDR3 is 15 residues. Germline lookup yields CDR1 MDHEN and CDR2 SYDVKM. For the CDR3, the DNA is TGTGCCAGCAGTTTGGGCGGCCTCCAAGGCAATGAGCAGTTCTTC. Amino acids: CASSLGGLQGNEQFF.

The chain recombines TRBV28 with TRBJ2-1, with TRBD2 as a possible D gene (5 bases). The CDR3 contains 18 residues. From germline, CDR1 is MDHEN and CDR2 SYDVKM. Trimming pared 6 bases from V and 0 bases from J, leaving 21 bases between. This CDR3 reads CASRRRIQRLRSYNEQFF. The CDR3 DNA follows: TGTGCCAGCAGGCGTAGGATCCAGCGGTTACGCTCCTACAATGAGCAGTTCTTC.

The chain recombines TRBV24-1 with TRBJ2-1, with TRBD2 identical over 7 bases. The germline gives CDR1 KGHDR, CDR2 SFDVKD. After removal of 12 bases from V and 9 bases from J, the junction contained 10 bases not matched to a gene. This CDR3 is built from 12 residues. CDR3 nucleotides: TGTGCCTCCGGCGGACTAGTTGGTGAGCAGTTCTTC. It specifies CASGGLVGEQFF.